This TCR beta chain is from a study of CD8+ T cells in alopecia areata. Germline CDR1 is MNHGY and CDR2 is SVAAGI. CDR3 length: 16 residues. V lost 0 bases and J lost 0, with 9 bases in between. Extracted RNA was reverse transcribed into cDNA, the sequencing template. The repertoire was sequenced with immunoSEQ multiplex PCR; TCRdb's copy has only in-frame clones and lacks some. The table has approximately 200,000 clones, around 60% seen once. Treatment here: oral pan-JAK inhibitor, 5-10 mg twice daily. The chain uses TRBV6-9 and TRBJ2-4; no clear D gene. The receptor was isolated from a human donor with alopecia areata. Sequencing used CD4+ T cells sorted from blood, obtained at week 4, from a patient treated with tofacitinib. DNA of the CDR3: TGTGCCAGCAGTTATTCCGGCAGGAGAGCCAAAAACATTCAGTACTTC. It is translated as CASSYSGRRAKNIQYF.